The present T cell receptor beta chain was sequenced within a study of blood T cell repertoires in COVID-19. About the study: Both acute and convalescent COVID-19 samples were obtained from the United States, Italy and Spain.

The table came from immunoSEQ multiplex PCR; TCRdb's copy has only in-frame clones and leaves some out. This sample has about 270,000 clones; approximately 89% occur once, and the top ten carry over 8%. The sequence derives from a man aged 40-50 years with active or convalescent COVID-19. The specimen was peripheral blood.

The CDR3 coding sequence is TGTGCCAGCAGCCCGATAGCGGGCTTCAATGAGCAGTTCTTC. This translates into CASSPIAGFNEQFF. The chain recombines TRBV11-3 with TRBJ2-1; 7 nucleotides line up with TRBD2. This CDR3 is built from 14 residues. The germline gives CDR1 SGHNT, CDR2 YENEEA. V trimming: 5 bases; J trimming: 6 bases; junction bases outside the gene matches: 7.